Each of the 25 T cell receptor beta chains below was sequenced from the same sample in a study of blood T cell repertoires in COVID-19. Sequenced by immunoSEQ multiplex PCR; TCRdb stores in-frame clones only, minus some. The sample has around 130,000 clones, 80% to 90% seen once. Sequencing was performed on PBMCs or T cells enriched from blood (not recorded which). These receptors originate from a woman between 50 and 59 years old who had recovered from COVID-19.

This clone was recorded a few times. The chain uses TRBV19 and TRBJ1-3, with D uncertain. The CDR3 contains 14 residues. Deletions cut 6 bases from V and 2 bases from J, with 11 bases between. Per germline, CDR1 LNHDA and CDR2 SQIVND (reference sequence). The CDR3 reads CASSGATTGNTIYF. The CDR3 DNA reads TGTGCCAGTAGCGGAGCCACTACTGGAAACACCATATATTTT.

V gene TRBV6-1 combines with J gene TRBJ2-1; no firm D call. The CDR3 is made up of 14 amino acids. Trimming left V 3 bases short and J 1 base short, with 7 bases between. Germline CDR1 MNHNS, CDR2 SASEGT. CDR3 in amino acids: CASSESGSYNEQFF. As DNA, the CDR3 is TGTGCCAGCAGTGAGTCAGGATCCTACAATGAGCAGTTCTTC.

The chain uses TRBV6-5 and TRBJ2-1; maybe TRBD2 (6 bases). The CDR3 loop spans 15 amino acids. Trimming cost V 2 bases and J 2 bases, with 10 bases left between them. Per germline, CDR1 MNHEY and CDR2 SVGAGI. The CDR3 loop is CASSYMAGTYNEQFF. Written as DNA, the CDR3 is TGTGCCAGCAGTTACATGGCGGGGACCTACAATGAGCAGTTCTTC.

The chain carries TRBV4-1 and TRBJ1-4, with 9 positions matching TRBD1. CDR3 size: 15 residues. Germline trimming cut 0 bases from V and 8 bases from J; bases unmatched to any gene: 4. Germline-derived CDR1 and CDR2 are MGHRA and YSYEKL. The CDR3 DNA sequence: TGCGCCAGCAGCCAAGAGACAGGGGGGGGAGAAAAACTGTTTTTT. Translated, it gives CASSQETGGGEKLFF.

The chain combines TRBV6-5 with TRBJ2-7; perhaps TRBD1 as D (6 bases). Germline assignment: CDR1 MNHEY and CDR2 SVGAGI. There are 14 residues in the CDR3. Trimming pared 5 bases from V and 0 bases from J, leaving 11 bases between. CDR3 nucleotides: TGTGCCAGCAGTCGGGACATATCCTCCTACGAGCAGTACTTC. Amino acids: CASSRDISSYEQYF.

In DNA, the CDR3 is TGTGCCAGCAGCTTGAATAGCTACGAGCAGTACTTC. Protein product: CASSLNSYEQYF. This chain joins TRBV11-2 and TRBJ2-7; D is unresolved. The V end lost 3 bases, the J end lost 3 bases, and 6 bases lay between the germline ends. The CDR3 is made up of 12 amino acids. Germline CDR1 and CDR2: SGHAT and FQNNGV.

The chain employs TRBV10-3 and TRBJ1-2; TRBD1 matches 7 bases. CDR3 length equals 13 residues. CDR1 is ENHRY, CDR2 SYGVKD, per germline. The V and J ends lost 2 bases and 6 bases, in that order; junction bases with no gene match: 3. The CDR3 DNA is TGTGCCATCAGTGAGGACAGGGCGGATGGCTACACCTTC. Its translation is CAISEDRADGYTF.

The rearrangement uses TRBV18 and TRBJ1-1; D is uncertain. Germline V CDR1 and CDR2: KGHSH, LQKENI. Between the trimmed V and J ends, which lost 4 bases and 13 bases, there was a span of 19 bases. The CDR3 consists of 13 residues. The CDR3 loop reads CASSQDPNREGFF. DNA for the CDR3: TGTGCCAGCTCACAAGATCCAAATCGAGAGGGTTTCTTT.

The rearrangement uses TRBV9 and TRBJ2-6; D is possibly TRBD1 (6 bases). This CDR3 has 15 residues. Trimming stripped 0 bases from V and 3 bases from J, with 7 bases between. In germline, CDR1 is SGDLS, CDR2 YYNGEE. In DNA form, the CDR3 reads TGTGCCAGCAGCGTAGACAGGGTTGGGGCCAACGTCCTGACTTTC. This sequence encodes CASSVDRVGANVLTF.

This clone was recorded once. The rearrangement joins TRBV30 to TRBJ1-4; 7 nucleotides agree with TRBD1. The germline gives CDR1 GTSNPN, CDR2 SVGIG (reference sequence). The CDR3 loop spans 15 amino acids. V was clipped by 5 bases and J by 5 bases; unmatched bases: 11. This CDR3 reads CAWGFRDSENEKLFF. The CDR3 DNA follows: TGTGCCTGGGGCTTCCGGGACAGCGAAAATGAAAAACTGTTTTTT.

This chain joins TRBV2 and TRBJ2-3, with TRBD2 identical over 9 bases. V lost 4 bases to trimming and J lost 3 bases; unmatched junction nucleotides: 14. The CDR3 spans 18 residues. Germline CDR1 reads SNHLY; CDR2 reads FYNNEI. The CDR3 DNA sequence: TGTGCCAGCAGTGCCTCCGTTGGTAGCGGGGGAACGACAGATACGCAGTATTTT. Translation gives CASSASVGSGGTTDTQYF.

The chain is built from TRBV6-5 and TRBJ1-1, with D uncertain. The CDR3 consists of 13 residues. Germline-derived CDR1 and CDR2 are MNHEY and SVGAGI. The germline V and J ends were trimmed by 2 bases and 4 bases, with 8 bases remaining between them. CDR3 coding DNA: TGTGCCAGCAGTTACGGCCTAGTCACTGAAGCTTTCTTT. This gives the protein CASSYGLVTEAFF.

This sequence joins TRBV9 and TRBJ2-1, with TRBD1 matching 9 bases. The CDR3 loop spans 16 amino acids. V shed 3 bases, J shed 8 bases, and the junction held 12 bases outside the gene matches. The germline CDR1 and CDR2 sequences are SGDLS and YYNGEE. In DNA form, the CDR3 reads TGTGCCAGCAGCGGACCGGGACAGGGTCGTGCCGATGAGCAGTTCTTC. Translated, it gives CASSGPGQGRADEQFF. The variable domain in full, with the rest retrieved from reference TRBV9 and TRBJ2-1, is DSGVTQTPKHLITATGQRVTLRCSPRSGDLSVYWYQQSLDQGLQFLIQYYNGEERAKGNILERFSAQQFPDLHSELNLSSLELGDSALYFCASSGPGQGRADEQFFGPGTRLTVL.

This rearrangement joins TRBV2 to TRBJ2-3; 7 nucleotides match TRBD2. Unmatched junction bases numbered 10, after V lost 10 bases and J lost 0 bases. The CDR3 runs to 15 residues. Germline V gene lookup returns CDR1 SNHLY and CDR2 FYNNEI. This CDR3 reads CANISGAPSTDTQYF. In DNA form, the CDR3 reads TGTGCCAATATAAGCGGGGCCCCTAGCACAGATACGCAGTATTTT.

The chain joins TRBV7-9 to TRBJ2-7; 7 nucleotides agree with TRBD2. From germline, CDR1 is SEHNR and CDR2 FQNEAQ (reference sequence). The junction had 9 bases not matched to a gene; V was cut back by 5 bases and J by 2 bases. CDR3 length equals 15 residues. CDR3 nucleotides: TGTGCCAGCAGCCCCCGTGTGGGGGGGGCCTACGAGCAGTACTTC. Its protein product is CASSPRVGGAYEQYF.

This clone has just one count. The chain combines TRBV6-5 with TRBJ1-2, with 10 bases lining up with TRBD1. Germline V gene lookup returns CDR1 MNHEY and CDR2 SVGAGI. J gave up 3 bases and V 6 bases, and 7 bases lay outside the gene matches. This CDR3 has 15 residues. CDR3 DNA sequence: TGTGCCAGCAGACCTGGACAGGGGGTAGACTATGGCTACACCTTC. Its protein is CASRPGQGVDYGYTF.

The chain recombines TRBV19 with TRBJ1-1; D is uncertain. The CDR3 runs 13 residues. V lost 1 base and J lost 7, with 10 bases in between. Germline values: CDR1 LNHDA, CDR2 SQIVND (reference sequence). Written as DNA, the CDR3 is TGTGCCAGTAGTATAGTCCCCTTTGTTGAAGCTTTCTTT. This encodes CASSIVPFVEAFF.

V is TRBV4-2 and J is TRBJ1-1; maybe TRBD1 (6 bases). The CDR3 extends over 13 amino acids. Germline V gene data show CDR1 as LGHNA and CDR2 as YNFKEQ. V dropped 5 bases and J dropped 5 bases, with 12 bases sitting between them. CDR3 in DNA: TGTGCCAGCAGCTTAAAGGGGGTGACTGAAGCTTTCTTT. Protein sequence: CASSLKGVTEAFF.

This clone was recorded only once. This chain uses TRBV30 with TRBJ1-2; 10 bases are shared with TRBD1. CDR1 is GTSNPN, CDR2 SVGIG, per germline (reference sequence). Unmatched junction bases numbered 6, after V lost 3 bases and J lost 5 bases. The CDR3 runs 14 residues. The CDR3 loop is CAWRETGGAYGYTF. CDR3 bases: TGTGCCTGGAGAGAGACAGGGGGCGCATATGGCTACACCTTC.

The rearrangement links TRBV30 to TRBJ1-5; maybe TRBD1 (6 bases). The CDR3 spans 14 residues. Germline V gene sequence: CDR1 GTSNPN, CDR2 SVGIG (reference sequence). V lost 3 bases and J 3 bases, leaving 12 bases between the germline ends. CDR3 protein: CAWSLGDTNQPQHF. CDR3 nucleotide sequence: TGTGCCTGGAGCCTAGGGGACACCAATCAGCCCCAGCATTTT.

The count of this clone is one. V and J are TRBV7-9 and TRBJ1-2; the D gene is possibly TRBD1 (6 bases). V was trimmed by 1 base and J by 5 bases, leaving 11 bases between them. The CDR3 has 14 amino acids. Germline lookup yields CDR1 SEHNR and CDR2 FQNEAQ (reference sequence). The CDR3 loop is CASSLDRASYGYTF. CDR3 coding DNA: TGTGCCAGCAGCTTAGACAGGGCCAGTTATGGCTACACCTTC.

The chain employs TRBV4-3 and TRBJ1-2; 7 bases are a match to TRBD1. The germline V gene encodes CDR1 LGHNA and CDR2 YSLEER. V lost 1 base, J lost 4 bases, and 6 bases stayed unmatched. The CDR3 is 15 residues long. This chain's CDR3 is CASSQATGAFYGYTF. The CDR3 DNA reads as TGCGCCAGCAGCCAAGCAACAGGGGCTTTCTATGGCTACACCTTC.

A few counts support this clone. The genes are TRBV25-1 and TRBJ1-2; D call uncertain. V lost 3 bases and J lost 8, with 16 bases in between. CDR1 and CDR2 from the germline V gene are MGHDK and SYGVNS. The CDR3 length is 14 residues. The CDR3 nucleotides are TGTGCCAGCAGTGACCCCCTTAGTAGTTTGGGCTACACCTTC. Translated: CASSDPLSSLGYTF.

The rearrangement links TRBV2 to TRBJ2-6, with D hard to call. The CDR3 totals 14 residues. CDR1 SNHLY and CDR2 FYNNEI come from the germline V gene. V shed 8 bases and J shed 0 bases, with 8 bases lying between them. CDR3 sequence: CASARGSGANVLTF. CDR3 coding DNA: TGTGCCAGCGCCCGAGGCTCTGGGGCCAACGTCCTGACTTTC.

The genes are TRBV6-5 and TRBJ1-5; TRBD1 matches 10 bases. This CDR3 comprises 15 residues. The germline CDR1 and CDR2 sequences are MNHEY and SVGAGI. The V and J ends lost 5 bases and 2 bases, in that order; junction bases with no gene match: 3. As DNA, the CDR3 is TGTGCCAGCAGTACGACAGGGGGCGGCAATCAGCCCCAGCATTTT. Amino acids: CASSTTGGGNQPQHF.